This TCR beta chain was captured in a study of blood T cell repertoires in COVID-19. The V and J ends lost 5 bases and 5 bases respectively, with 7 bases between them. The CDR3 consists of 11 residues. Germline assignment: CDR1 WSHSY and CDR2 SAAADI. Using immunoSEQ multiplex PCR, the repertoire was profiled, and TCRdb retains in-frame clones only, with some absent. The sample yields more than 95,000 clones, around 90% seen once. V is TRBV10-2 and J is TRBJ2-7, with D perhaps matching TRBD1 (6 bases). This TCR came from a man aged 50-60 years with COVID-19, enrolled during active disease. Specimen: peripheral blood. CDR3 in DNA: TGCGCCAGCAGTAACAGGGACGAGCAGTACTTC. Translated: CASSNRDEQYF.